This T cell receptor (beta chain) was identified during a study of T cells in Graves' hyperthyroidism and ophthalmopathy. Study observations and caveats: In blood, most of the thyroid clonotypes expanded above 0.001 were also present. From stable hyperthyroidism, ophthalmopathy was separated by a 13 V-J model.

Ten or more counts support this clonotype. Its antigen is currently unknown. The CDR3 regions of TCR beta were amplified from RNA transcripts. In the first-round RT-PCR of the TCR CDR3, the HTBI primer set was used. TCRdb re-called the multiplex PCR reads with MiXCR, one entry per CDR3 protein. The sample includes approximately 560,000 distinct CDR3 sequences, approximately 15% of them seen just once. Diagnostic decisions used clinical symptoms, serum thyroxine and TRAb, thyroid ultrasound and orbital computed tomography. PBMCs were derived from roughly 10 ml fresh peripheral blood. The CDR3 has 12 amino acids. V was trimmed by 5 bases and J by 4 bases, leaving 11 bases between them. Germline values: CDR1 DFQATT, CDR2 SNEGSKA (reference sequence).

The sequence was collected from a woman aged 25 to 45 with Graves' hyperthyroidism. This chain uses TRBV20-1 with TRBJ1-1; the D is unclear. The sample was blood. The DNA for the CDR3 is TGCAGTGCTCTTTGGACTGGCACTGAAGCTTTCTTT. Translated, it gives CSALWTGTEAFF.